The entry below describes one T cell receptor (beta chain). As yet, its antigen is unknown. The data stem from a study of cytomegalovirus exposure and HLA in healthy donors. Study context: HLA-typed donors were the source of tens of millions of unique TCRs, which an early data release held.

Researchers ran the PCR with 60 Vbeta and 13 Jbeta primers. The assay was immunoSEQ multiplex PCR, and TCRdb's table has in-frame clones only and misses some. The table has about 160,000 clones, more than 70% seen once. Whole-study results and caveats: It was taken for granted in presence/absence analyses that sequencing depth across donors was roughly uniform. Some TCR beta chains (around 160 of them) were listed as cytomegalovirus-associated.

The sequenced material came from PBMCs. The origin of this receptor is a woman aged 50 to 60 in good health and CMV-seropositive.

CDR3 nucleotides: TGCGCCACCAGGGGAACTAGGGAGACCCAGTACTTC. Translating it yields CATRGTRETQYF. The rearrangement joins TRBV5-1 to TRBJ2-5; D possibly corresponds to TRBD1 (6 bases). Deletions cut 9 bases from V and 5 bases from J, with 14 bases between. The CDR3 contains 12 residues. Germline V gene lookup returns CDR1 SGHRS and CDR2 YFSETQ. Supplemented by reference TRBV5-1 and TRBJ2-5, the full variable domain reads KAGVTQTPRYLIKTRGQQVTLSCSPISGHRSVSWYQQTPGQGLQFLFEYFSETQRNKGNFPGRFSGRQFSNSRSEMNVSTLELGDSALYLCATRGTRETQYFGPGTRLLVL.